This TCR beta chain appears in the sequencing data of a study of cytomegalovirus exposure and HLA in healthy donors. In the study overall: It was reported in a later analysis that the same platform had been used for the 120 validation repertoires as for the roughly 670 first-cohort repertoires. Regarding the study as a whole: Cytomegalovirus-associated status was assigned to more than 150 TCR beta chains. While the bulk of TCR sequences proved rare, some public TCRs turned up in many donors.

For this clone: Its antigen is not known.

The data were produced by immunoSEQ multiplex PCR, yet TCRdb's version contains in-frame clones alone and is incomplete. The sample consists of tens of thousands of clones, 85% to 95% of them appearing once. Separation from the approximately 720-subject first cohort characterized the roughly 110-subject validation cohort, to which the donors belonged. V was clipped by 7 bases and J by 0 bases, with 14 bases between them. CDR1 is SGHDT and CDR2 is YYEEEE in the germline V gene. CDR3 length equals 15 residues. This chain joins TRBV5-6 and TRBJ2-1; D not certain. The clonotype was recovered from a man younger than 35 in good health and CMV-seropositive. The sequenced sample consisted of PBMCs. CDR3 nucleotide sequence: TGTGCCAGCCTGGCGGCCGTTAGCTCCTACAATGAGCAGTTCTTC. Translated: CASLAAVSSYNEQFF.